The source of this TCR beta chain is a study of shared T cell receptors in the human thymus. A word on this clone: Sequence at one end of the junction differs from germline and may be a read error.

Produced via immunoSEQ multiplex PCR; TCRdb's table is partial and in-frame only. The sample shows under 850,000 clones, 70% to 90% of them seen only once. This sample was shared with a second study, whose subject was human thymus T cells. Turning to that study: Infants served as donors; they were healthy and Finnish and were having corrective surgery for congenital heart defects. Resections from corrective heart surgery provided thymus tissue. Thymic and blood repertoires appeared to show biased V and J gene usage. Unrelated individuals were reported by related research to share highly overlapping thymic repertoires.

The sample consisted of thymocytes. The TCR sequence derives from a boy under two years old with a congenital heart defect.

In DNA, the CDR3 is TGTGCCCGGAGTATGAGCGGGAGCCCCTACGAGCAGTACTTC. Amino acid sequence: CARSMSGSPYEQYF. The chain carries TRBV30 and TRBJ2-7, with 8 positions matching TRBD2. The CDR3 sequence is 14 residues long. Germline CDR1 reads GTSNPN; CDR2 reads SVGIG (reference sequence).